This entry describes one TCR beta chain. Its target is not known. This sample is part of a study of TIL therapy for anti-PD-1-resistant metastatic lung cancer. This was the immunoSEQ v3 assay. Here immunoSEQ multiplex PCR was the method, and the copy in TCRdb shows in-frame clones only, minus some. The sample has some 13,000 clones; around 69% are singletons. This CDR3 region has 13 residues. The V end lost 3 bases, the J end lost 10 bases, and 10 bases lay between the germline ends. Per the germline V gene, CDR1 is MDHEN and CDR2 is SYDVKM. Time point noted: pre-treatment sample, taken before nivolumab and TIL therapy. Most excised metastases sampled were pleural nodules or supraclavicular lymph nodes. Tumor harvest preceded PD-1/PD-L1 blockade, followed by nivolumab treatment. Adults with stage 4 NSCLC were enrolled in a phase I trial. Findings and limits, study-wide: TIL cultures after expansion showed higher clonality and lower diversity than baseline tumor (median 6% vs 31%).

The chain joins TRBV28 to TRBJ1-6; D remains ambiguous. The source material was tumor tissue, sampled at baseline. The source is a woman aged 30-79 years with non-small cell lung cancer. This CDR3 is CASSLVKKSPLHF. CDR3 nucleotides: TGTGCCAGCAGTTTGGTCAAAAAATCACCCCTCCACTTT.